The 23 T cell receptor beta chains reported below all come from one sample, sequenced in a study of tumor-infiltrating lymphocytes in primary liver carcinoma (dated by TCRdb to 2017 to 2019). Total RNA and DNA were co-extracted without cell sorting from 20-30 mg of bulk tissue using the AllPrep DNA/RNA mini kit. Sequencing used an Illumina HiSeq 2500. TCRbeta-specific cDNA was reverse-transcribed from 500 ng total RNA using a constant-region primer and ProtoScript II reverse transcriptase. TCRbeta libraries were built with three nested multiplex PCR rounds, a slightly modified ARM-PCR procedure. Each of the first two PCR rounds ran for around 9 cycles and used multiplex TRBV1-TRBV30 forward primers together with a Cbeta reverse primer. Using fastp at Q25 and MiXCR, TCRdb reprocessed the public reads and kept productive beta chains. Under each unique CDR3 protein, matching rows form one entry showing the most common genes and DNA. The sample table shows about 92,000 distinct CDR3 sequences, and 55% to 75% are seen once. Approximately 30% of the sample is taken by the ten largest.

The specimen was tumor-adjacent normal liver tissue. The receptors stem from a man aged 35-49 years with primary liver carcinoma and hepatitis B virus infection.

Details on this clonotype: One end of the junction fails to match germline, which may point to a read error. The chain employs TRBV11-2 and TRBJ2-7; tentative D call: TRBD2 (6 bases). The CDR3 sequence is 14 residues long. Germline lookup yields CDR1 SGHAT and CDR2 FQNNGV. DNA for the CDR3: TGTGCCGGCAGCGCACTAGCAGGGTCCTACGAGCATTACTTC. This gives the protein CAGSALAGSYEHYF. The full variable domain, with the rest looked up from reference TRBV11-2 and TRBJ2-7, is EAGVAQSPRYKIIEKRQSVAFWCNPISGHATLYWYQQILGQGPKLLIQFQNNGVVDDSQLPKDRFSAERLKGVDSTLKIQPAKLEDSAVYLCAGSALAGSYEHYFGPGTRLTVT.

On this clonotype itself: The junction does not match germline at one end; this may be a read error. The rearrangement uses TRBV12-3 or TRBV12-4 and TRBJ1-3; D not certain. The CDR3 is 11 residues long. This CDR3 is CTSSSGDTIYF. CDR3 sequence (DNA): TGTACCAGCAGTTCAGGAGACACCATATATTTT.

The chain employs TRBV6-6 and TRBJ1-6; 9 bases are a match to TRBD1. Germline CDR1 MNHNY, CDR2 SVGAGI (reference sequence). Losses at the gene ends were 0 bases for V and 10 bases for J; bases not matched to a gene: 4. This CDR3 has 15 residues. The CDR3 region is CASSYSGTGHSPLHF. CDR3 DNA: TGTGCCAGCAGTTACTCCGGGACAGGGCACTCACCCCTCCACTTT.

As regards this clonotype: No conserved phenylalanine or tryptophan ends this CDR3, so it is likely a read error. The chain combines TRBV14 with TRBJ2-7, with D uncertain. Trimming removed 1 base at V and 5 bases at J, with 15 bases between. The CDR3 has 15 amino acids. Germline CDR1 reads SGHDN; CDR2 reads FVKESK. CDR3 amino acids: CASSQGWHGSHEQYL. CDR3 DNA sequence: TGTGCCAGCAGCCAAGGATGGCATGGTAGCCACGAGCAGTACCTC.

This clonotype was seen just once. One junction end disagrees with the germline gene, perhaps due to a read error. The rearrangement links TRBV6-4 to TRBJ2-1, with D perhaps matching TRBD2 (6 bases). The length of the CDR3 is 13 residues. From germline, CDR1 is MRHNA and CDR2 SNTAGT. CDR3 sequence: CTSSVSGINEQFF. CDR3 bases: TGTACCAGCAGTGTTAGCGGTATAAATGAGCAGTTCTTC.

The count of this clonotype is one. The chain links TRBV11-2 to TRBJ2-1, with 11 positions matching TRBD2. Germline CDR1 SGHAT, CDR2 FQNNGV. The V segment lost 6 bases and the J segment 15 bases; nucleotides outside the gene matches: 19. The CDR3 loop spans 16 amino acids. The chain's CDR3 is CASSYSSISGRGGGFF. CDR3 coding DNA: TGTGCCAGCAGTTACTCTTCAATTAGCGGGAGGGGAGGCGGGTTCTTC.

This clonotype came up many times. The CDR3 here is CASSLSAGSITDTQYF. The DNA of the CDR3 is TGTGCCAGCAGTTTATCGGCAGGCTCGATCACAGATACGCAGTATTTT. The V and J genes are TRBV28 and TRBJ2-3; D gene unclear. Trimming removed 1 base at V and 2 bases at J, with 13 bases between. Germline V gives CDR1 MDHEN, CDR2 SYDVKM. The CDR3 spans 16 residues. Complete variable domain (other parts from reference TRBV28 and TRBJ2-3): DVKVTQSSRYLVKRTGEKVFLECVQDMDHENMFWYRQDPGLGLRLIYFSYDVKMKEKGDIPEGYSVSREKKERFSLILESASTNQTSMYLCASSLSAGSITDTQYFGPGTRLTVL.

This clonotype was seen only once. The rearrangement uses TRBV12-3 or TRBV12-4 and TRBJ2-7; perhaps TRBD2 as D (6 bases). The V and J ends lost 5 bases and 7 bases respectively, with 21 bases between them. There are 15 residues in the CDR3. The CDR3 region is CASSVLRRALEEQYF. CDR3 nucleotides: TGTGCCAGCAGTGTCCTTAGGAGGGCCTTGGAGGAGCAGTACTTC.

This chain uses TRBV19 with TRBJ2-3, with D perhaps TRBD2 (6 bases). V shed 10 bases and J shed 3 bases, with 17 bases lying between them. The CDR3 has 14 amino acids. Germline CDR1 reads LNHDA; CDR2 reads SQIVND (reference sequence). The CDR3 DNA reads as TGTGCCAAGGACACTCGGGGGAAGACAGATACGCAGTATTTT. Its translation: CAKDTRGKTDTQYF.

About this clonotype: At one end the junction does not follow the germline gene, possibly because of a read error. The gene calls are TRBV12-3 or TRBV12-4 and TRBJ2-7; D is perhaps TRBD1 (6 bases). The CDR3 has 14 amino acids. CDR3 sequence (DNA): TGTGTCAGCAGCCGCCGGACAGCATACTACGAGCATTACTTC. It yields the protein CVSSRRTAYYEHYF.

With respect to this clonotype: No conserved phenylalanine or tryptophan is present at the end of the CDR3, so a read error is the likely explanation. The DNA is omitted, as the CDR3 cannot be located on it reliably, and the CDR3 follows TCRdb's listing. The rearrangement uses TRBV28 and TRBJ2-7; the table's D call TRBD1 went unverified against the DNA. The CDR3 is 16 residues long, ends included. Germline V lookup: CDR1 MDHEN, CDR2 SYDVKM. This CDR3 is CASSALGGTGVDEQYL.

Remarks on this clonotype: An end of the junction differs from the germline gene, which may be a read error. This rearrangement joins TRBV6-6 to TRBJ1-4; D is ambiguous. This CDR3 is 15 amino acids long. Germline CDR1 and CDR2: MNHNY and SVGAGI (reference sequence). CDR3 residues: CASSPMGGPNERLFF. DNA for the CDR3: TGTGCCAGCAGTCCCATGGGAGGACCTAATGAAAGACTGTTTTTT.

On this clonotype: At one end, the junction sequence differs from germline, possibly due to a read error. The chain links TRBV5-1 to TRBJ2-2, with 7 bases fitting TRBD2. CDR1 and CDR2 (germline): SGHRS, YFSETQ. The CDR3 loop spans 16 amino acids. The CDR3 loop is CTSGFRTSENTGEPFF. The CDR3 DNA follows: TGCACCAGCGGCTTCCGCACTAGCGAGAACACCGGGGAGCCGTTTTTT.

This clonotype was counted ten times or more. The chain carries TRBV5-5 and TRBJ2-2, with D perhaps being TRBD1 or TRBD2 (5 bases each). Trimming pared 3 bases from V and 5 bases from J, leaving 17 bases between. The CDR3 has 16 residues. Germline-derived CDR1 and CDR2 are SGHKS and YYEKEE (reference sequence). The CDR3 protein is CASSWGVAGGTGELFF. Here the CDR3 DNA reads TGTGCCAGCAGCTGGGGCGTGGCGGGCGGAACCGGGGAGCTGTTTTTT.

The V gene is TRBV28, the J gene TRBJ1-2; weak D call: TRBD1 (5 bases). The CDR3 spans 14 residues. CDR1 MDHEN and CDR2 SYDVKM come from the germline V gene. V lost 6 bases and J 8 bases, leaving 19 bases between the germline ends. CDR3 in DNA: TGTGCCAGCAGGATTGGGACGGCCCGCGAGGGCTACACCTTC. This codes for CASRIGTAREGYTF.

The sample holds many counts of this clonotype. The rearrangement uses TRBV29-1 and TRBJ1-2; tentatively, D is TRBD1 (5 bases). The V gene lost 0 bases and the J gene lost 8 bases, with 16 bases spanning the gap. The CDR3 is made up of 14 amino acids. CDR1 and CDR2 (germline): SQVTM, ANQGSEA. DNA for the CDR3: TGCAGCGTTGAAGACGGTACGGCAGGGAGAGGCTACACCTTC. This encodes CSVEDGTAGRGYTF.

As concerns this clonotype: An end of the junction does not agree with germline; a read error may underlie this. This rearrangement joins TRBV11-2 to TRBJ2-7, with 7 bases lining up with TRBD2. This CDR3 spans 16 amino acids. The germline V gene has CDR1 SGHAT and CDR2 FQNNGV. The CDR3 DNA reads as TGTGACAGCAGCCAAGTTAGGGCAGCGGGAAAGCCCGAGCAGTACTTC. Protein product: CDSSQVRAAGKPEQYF.

This clonotype showed up just a few times. The rearrangement uses TRBV23-1 and TRBJ2-7, with 8 positions matching TRBD1. TRBV23-1 is assigned to the ORF class and has an uncertain function. Trimming cost V 1 base and J 5 bases; bases outside gene matches: 4. This CDR3 has 14 amino acids. CDR3 nucleotide sequence: TGCGCCAGCAGTCAATACTACAGGGGGAACGAGCAGTACTTC. It yields the protein CASSQYYRGNEQYF.

About this clonotype itself: The junction shows a germline mismatch at one end, possibly a read error. The chain couples TRBV6-1 to TRBJ1-5; D is unclear. The CDR3 extends over 16 amino acids. Germline V gene data show CDR1 as MNHNS and CDR2 as SASEGT. CDR3 sequence: CATSELGSFSNQPQHF. In DNA form, the CDR3 reads TGTGCCACCAGTGAATTGGGCAGCTTTAGCAATCAGCCCCAGCATTTT.

This clonotype showed up just a few times. A much larger clone lies a single base off, so this may be a read error. This rearrangement joins TRBV29-1 to TRBJ2-3; perhaps TRBD1 as D (5 bases). Germline-derived CDR1 and CDR2 are SQVTM and ANQGSEA. The CDR3 sequence is 12 residues long. CDR3 amino acids: CSVEQGTDTRYF. The CDR3, as DNA: TGCAGCGTTGAACAGGGAACAGATACGCGGTATTTT.

Notes on this clonotype: A read error may produce the germline difference seen at one junction end. The J gene is TRBJ2-7, the V gene TRBV11-2; no clear D. This CDR3 is built from 15 residues. CDR1 and CDR2 (germline): SGHAT, FQNNGV. The CDR3 is CASSLSMGISYEQYF. The CDR3 bases are TGTGCCAGCAGCCTGTCTATGGGAATATCCTACGAGCAGTATTTC.

Details on this clonotype: At one end the junction does not follow the germline gene, possibly because of a read error. The chain carries TRBV4-1 and TRBJ1-1; TRBD1 aligns across 7 bases. The CDR3 runs 15 residues. The germline CDR1 and CDR2 sequences are MGHRA and YSYEKL. This chain's CDR3 is CASSQLRGDDTETFF. For the CDR3, the DNA is TGCGCCAGCAGCCAACTCAGGGGGGATGATACTGAAACTTTCTTT.

The rearrangement links TRBV11-3 to TRBJ2-3, with unresolved D. Germline CDR1 SGHNT, CDR2 YENEEA. V lost 4 bases and J lost 4, with 15 bases in between. The CDR3 extends over 15 amino acids. The CDR3, as DNA: TGTGCCAGCAGCTCCGGTGTAGGAGACTCAGATACGCAGTATTTT. Its translation is CASSSGVGDSDTQYF.